The 27 T cell receptor beta chains given below trace back to one sample, sequenced in a study of beta chain features in type 1 diabetes (dated by TCRdb to the late 2010s). The library came from the immunoSEQ multiplex PCR assay. The High Capacity cDNA Reverse Transcription Kit was used to reverse transcribe all of the isolated RNA, meaning that expressed TCRB transcripts were what got sequenced. The table was pulled from immuneACCESS by TCRdb, which kept in-frame rearrangements only. Such tables lose some clones; where checked, under half of the loss comes from unresolved V genes, and the rest has no known cause. Present in this sample are about 450,000 clones, approximately 10% of which were seen just once. Approximately 0.045% of the sample belongs to the ten largest clones. Sequenced sample: naive CD4+ T cells from blood. The sample's cell subset or site label is to be understood as: true naive CD4+ T cells. Receptor source: a woman under 30 in good health.

The rearrangement links TRBV28 to TRBJ2-7; 11 nucleotides agree with TRBD1. Germline CDR1 MDHEN, CDR2 SYDVKM. Unmatched junction bases numbered 6, after V lost 5 bases and J lost 6 bases. The CDR3 has 14 amino acids. The CDR3 here is CASSPPGQGVEQYV. The CDR3 DNA follows: TGTGCCAGCAGTCCTCCGGGACAGGGGGTCGAGCAGTACGTC.

This clone was recorded a few times. The genes are TRBV29-1 and TRBJ2-5; D may match TRBD1 or TRBD2 (6 bases each). V lost 2 bases, J lost 4 bases, and 11 bases lay in between. The CDR3 has 13 amino acids. Looked up from germline, CDR1 is SQVTM and CDR2 is ANQGSEA. The CDR3 bases are TGCAGCGTTGAAAAGGGGGGCCCAGAGACCCAGTACTTC. This encodes CSVEKGGPETQYF.

Notes on this clone: This sample also contains other DNA sequences that code for the same CDR3. The chain recombines TRBV5-1 with TRBJ2-5, with D perhaps TRBD1 (6 bases). The V and J ends lost 4 bases and 5 bases respectively, with 9 bases between them. Per germline, CDR1 SGHRS and CDR2 YFSETQ. The CDR3 is 12 residues long. CDR3 nucleotide sequence: TGCGCCAGCAGCCTAGACAGGGAGACCCAGTACTTC. Amino acid sequence: CASSLDRETQYF.

This clone was seen only a few times. The genes are TRBV7-9 and TRBJ2-3; D unclear. Germline V gene data show CDR1 as SEHNR and CDR2 as FQNEAQ (reference sequence). With 1 base removed from V and 7 bases from J, the gap between germline ends came to 6 bases. The CDR3 contains 12 residues. The CDR3 DNA reads TGTGCCAGCAGCTTAGTCGATAATACGCAGTATTTT. Protein sequence: CASSLVDNTQYF.

This clone was observed a single time. The CDR3: CASRTEGVVRTEAFF. CDR3 DNA sequence: TGTGCCAGCAGGACCGAAGGTGTTGTACGGACTGAAGCTTTCTTT. The V gene is TRBV4-2, the J gene TRBJ1-1; no clear D gene. Between the trimmed V and J ends, which lost 6 bases and 5 bases, there was a span of 19 bases. Germline CDR1 is LGHNA and CDR2 is YNFKEQ. The CDR3 runs to 15 residues.

This clone has a handful of counts. The J gene is TRBJ2-4, the V gene TRBV5-1; 7 bases are a match to TRBD2. V lost 4 bases and J lost 6; bases outside the gene matches: 4. The CDR3 has 13 residues. Germline V gives CDR1 SGHRS, CDR2 YFSETQ. CDR3 DNA sequence: TGCGCCAGCAGCGCACGGACTAGAAACATTCAGTACTTC. This sequence encodes CASSARTRNIQYF.

The rearrangement links TRBV4-3 to TRBJ2-7; D unclear. The CDR3 contains 17 residues. Trimming pared 4 bases from V and 7 bases from J, leaving 26 bases between. Per germline, CDR1 LGHNA and CDR2 YSLEER. CDR3 nucleotides: TGCGCCAGCAGCCGTATAGCCATAGCTCATGAGCCTGAGGAGCAGTACTTC. It specifies CASSRIAIAHEPEEQYF.

The chain combines TRBV9 with TRBJ2-3; D is unclear. The ends were cut back, 0 bases at V and 0 bases at J, with 14 bases in the middle. This CDR3 comprises 17 residues. Germline V CDR1 and CDR2: SGDLS, YYNGEE. CDR3 sequence: CASSVVPFKGSTDTQYF. DNA for the CDR3: TGTGCCAGCAGCGTAGTCCCATTTAAGGGAAGCACAGATACGCAGTATTTT.

The chain links TRBV29-1 to TRBJ2-7; either TRBD1 or TRBD2 may fit D (5 bases each). Trimming removed 4 bases from V and 3 bases from J, with 10 bases in between. The CDR3 has 12 amino acids. In germline, CDR1 is SQVTM, CDR2 ANQGSEA. In nucleotides, the CDR3 is TGCAGCGTTGGGGGACCGTACTACGAGCAGTACTTC. This translates into CSVGGPYYEQYF.

In this sample, this clone turned up a few times. The chain couples TRBV7-6 to TRBJ2-5; 9 bases match TRBD1. Trimming removed 1 base from V and 4 bases from J; junction bases left unmatched: 7. The CDR3 has 16 residues. The germline CDR1 and CDR2 sequences are SGHVS and FNYEAQ. The CDR3, as DNA: TGTGCCAGCAGCTTAGGACAGGGGGGATTGGGAGAGACCCAGTACTTC. Translated: CASSLGQGGLGETQYF. Looking up the rest from reference TRBV7-6 and TRBJ2-5 gives the full variable domain: GAGVSQSPRYKVTKRGQDVALRCDPISGHVSLYWYRQALGQGPEFLTYFNYEAQQDKSGLPNDRFSAERPEGSISTLTIQRTEQRDSAMYRCASSLGQGGLGETQYFGPGTRLLVL.

This clone was seen a few times. V gene TRBV30 combines with J gene TRBJ1-5; D gene uncertain. The CDR3 has 15 amino acids. V lost 1 base, J lost 6 bases, and 16 bases lay in between. The germline gives CDR1 GTSNPN, CDR2 SVGIG (reference sequence). For the CDR3, the DNA is TGTGCCTGGAGTGCGAGCCCATCCTCACGTCAGCCCCAGCATTTT. Encoded protein: CAWSASPSSRQPQHF.

This clone came up a few times. This chain connects TRBV7-2 to TRBJ2-3, with D unresolved. CDR3 length: 12 residues. Germline CDR1 is SGHTA and CDR2 is FQGNSA. The germline V and J ends were trimmed by 4 bases and 9 bases, with 11 bases remaining between them. The CDR3 here is CASSYLSQTQYF. The CDR3 DNA sequence: TGTGCCAGCAGCTACCTTTCGCAAACGCAGTATTTT.

The sample holds a few counts of this clone. This chain links TRBV7-9 with TRBJ1-1; the match to TRBD1 covers 7 bases. The CDR3 runs 18 residues. V shed 1 base and J 2 bases; nucleotides not matched to a gene: 13. CDR1 and CDR2 (germline): SEHNR, FQNEAQ (reference sequence). The CDR3 region is CASSLVPRGQRSNTEAFF. In DNA, the CDR3 is TGTGCCAGCAGCTTAGTACCCCGGGGACAGCGTTCAAACACTGAAGCTTTCTTT.

V is TRBV4-1 and J is TRBJ2-7; no definite D call. The germline CDR1 and CDR2 sequences are MGHRA and YSYEKL. Trimming took off 2 bases at V and 3 bases at J, with 14 bases between the two ends. The CDR3 totals 15 residues. CDR3 DNA sequence: TGCGCCAGCAGCCAATCGGCCCCAGAGATCTACGAGCAGTACTTC. Translated, it gives CASSQSAPEIYEQYF.

This clone occurred a few times. J is TRBJ2-1 and V is TRBV11-2, with TRBD2 matching 10 bases. CDR1 and CDR2 (germline): SGHAT, FQNNGV. This CDR3 has 15 amino acids. The ends lost 8 bases at V and 9 bases at J; junction bases unmatched: 13. CDR3 loop: CASGSRLAGLTEQFF. Here the CDR3 DNA reads TGTGCCAGCGGGTCCCGACTAGCGGGCTTAACTGAGCAGTTCTTC.

This clone was observed a few times. CDR3 nucleotide sequence: TGCGCCAGCAGCCGGACGGATTCCTACAATGAGCAGTTCTTC. Translating it yields CASSRTDSYNEQFF. V is TRBV5-1 and J is TRBJ2-1; D ambiguous. Trimming took off 4 bases at V and 1 base at J, with 9 bases between the two ends. Germline CDR1 SGHRS, CDR2 YFSETQ. The CDR3 sequence is 14 residues long.

The gene calls are TRBV2 and TRBJ1-5, with D tentatively TRBD1 (6 bases). This CDR3 region has 14 residues. Germline V gene sequence: CDR1 SNHLY, CDR2 FYNNEI. Deletions cut 3 bases from V and 2 bases from J, with 8 bases between. CDR3 residues: CASSDEGGNQPQHF. DNA for the CDR3: TGTGCCAGCAGTGACGAGGGGGGCAATCAGCCCCAGCATTTT.

This clone was picked up a small number of times. The genes are TRBV7-2 and TRBJ2-7; TRBD2 might be the D (6 bases). This CDR3 has 15 amino acids. Germline V gene data show CDR1 as SGHTA and CDR2 as FQGNSA. Trimming stripped 1 base from V and 2 bases from J, with 12 bases between. Written as DNA, the CDR3 is TGTGCCAGCAGCTTAGGGGTTACGGGGGCCTACGAGCAGTACTTC. It specifies CASSLGVTGAYEQYF. The whole variable domain, filled in from reference TRBV7-2 and TRBJ2-7, reads GAGVSQSPSNKVTEKGKDVELRCDPISGHTALYWYRQSLGQGLEFLIYFQGNSAPDKSGLPSDRFSAERTGGSVSTLTIQRTQQEDSAVYLCASSLGVTGAYEQYFGPGTRLTVT.

The rearrangement uses TRBV9 and TRBJ2-3, with unresolved D. The CDR3 loop spans 17 amino acids. V lost 4 bases to trimming and J lost 2 bases, with 20 bases between them. Looked up from germline, CDR1 is SGDLS and CDR2 is YYNGEE. The CDR3: CASSPRGEVGITDTQYF. The CDR3 DNA follows: TGTGCCAGCAGCCCCCGCGGAGAGGTCGGTATCACAGATACGCAGTATTTT.

This clone was picked up a small number of times. Other DNA sequences in the sample encode the same CDR3. The V and J genes are TRBV18 and TRBJ2-6; D possibly corresponds to TRBD1 (5 bases). Trimming left V 0 bases short and J 4 bases short, with 10 bases between. Germline loops: CDR1 KGHSH, CDR2 LQKENI. This CDR3 has 16 residues. For the CDR3, the DNA is TGTGCCAGCTCACCACCCTCAGGGTCAGGGGCCAACGTCCTGACTTTC. Protein: CASSPPSGSGANVLTF.

V usage is TRBV7-9 and J usage is TRBJ2-5; D not certain. The CDR3 has 13 residues. Germline lookup yields CDR1 SEHNR and CDR2 FQNEAQ (reference sequence). Trimming stripped 5 bases from V and 6 bases from J, with 13 bases between. The CDR3 loop reads CASSPIGRQTQYF. The CDR3 DNA sequence: TGTGCCAGCAGCCCCATCGGGCGGCAGACCCAGTACTTC. Full variable domain (remainder filled in from reference TRBV7-9 and TRBJ2-5): DTGVSQNPRHKITKRGQNVTFRCDPISEHNRLYWYRQTLGQGPEFLTYFQNEAQLEKSRLLSDRFSAERPKGSFSTLEIQRTEQGDSAMYLCASSPIGRQTQYFGPGTRLLVL.

The V and J genes are TRBV11-1 and TRBJ2-6, with a tentative D call TRBD2 (5 bases). This CDR3 contains 18 residues. Trimming shortened V by 3 bases and J by 0 bases, and 15 bases separated the two germline ends. Germline V lookup: CDR1 SGHAT, CDR2 FQDESV (reference sequence). CDR3 region: CASSFSYSRGSGANVLTF. For the CDR3, the DNA is TGTGCCAGCAGCTTCTCATACTCCCGGGGCTCTGGGGCCAACGTCCTGACTTTC.

The rearrangement links TRBV6-6 to TRBJ1-1, with D possibly TRBD1 on 6 matching bases. V gave up 4 bases and J gave up 4 bases, with 16 bases separating them. The CDR3 has 15 amino acids. The germline V gene encodes CDR1 MNHNY and CDR2 SVGAGI (reference sequence). CDR3 protein: CASSLSGGGRTEAFF. CDR3 bases: TGTGCCAGCAGTTTATCAGGAGGGGGTCGCACTGAAGCTTTCTTT.

A remark on this clone: The same CDR3 is also encoded by other DNA sequences in this sample. The rearrangement links TRBV9 to TRBJ1-5; D unclear. The V end lost 0 bases, the J end lost 4 bases, and 5 bases lay between the germline ends. Germline CDR1 reads SGDLS; CDR2 reads YYNGEE. CDR3 length equals 13 residues. The CDR3 loop reads CASSVGENQPQHF. DNA for the CDR3: TGTGCCAGCAGCGTAGGGGAAAATCAGCCCCAGCATTTT.

V is TRBV19 and J is TRBJ2-1; 7 positions match TRBD1. Germline V gene sequence: CDR1 LNHDA, CDR2 SQIVND (reference sequence). V was pared by 5 bases and J by 7 bases, with 11 bases of the junction left unmatched. The CDR3 loop spans 15 amino acids. The CDR3 coding sequence is TGTGCCAGTAGTCTAAGGGACAGAGCCGCTAATGAGCAGTTCTTC. Its protein is CASSLRDRAANEQFF.

This clone was seen more than once but under ten times. The rearrangement joins TRBV7-9 to TRBJ1-5, with D perhaps TRBD1 (5 bases). From germline, CDR1 is SEHNR and CDR2 FQNEAQ (reference sequence). V gave up 7 bases and J gave up 4 bases, with 11 bases separating them. This CDR3 is 13 amino acids long. Written as DNA, the CDR3 is TGTGCCAGCAACCGGGGCCAAAATCAGCCCCAGCATTTT. Its translation: CASNRGQNQPQHF.

The chain combines TRBV7-9 with TRBJ1-2; D remains ambiguous. Germline V gene lookup returns CDR1 SEHNR and CDR2 FQNEAQ (reference sequence). Trimming took 5 bases from V and 3 from J, leaving 16 bases between them. This CDR3 contains 15 residues. Written as DNA, the CDR3 is TGTGCCAGCAGCCGCCACGTAGAGGGCCACTATGGCTACACCTTC. Translated: CASSRHVEGHYGYTF.